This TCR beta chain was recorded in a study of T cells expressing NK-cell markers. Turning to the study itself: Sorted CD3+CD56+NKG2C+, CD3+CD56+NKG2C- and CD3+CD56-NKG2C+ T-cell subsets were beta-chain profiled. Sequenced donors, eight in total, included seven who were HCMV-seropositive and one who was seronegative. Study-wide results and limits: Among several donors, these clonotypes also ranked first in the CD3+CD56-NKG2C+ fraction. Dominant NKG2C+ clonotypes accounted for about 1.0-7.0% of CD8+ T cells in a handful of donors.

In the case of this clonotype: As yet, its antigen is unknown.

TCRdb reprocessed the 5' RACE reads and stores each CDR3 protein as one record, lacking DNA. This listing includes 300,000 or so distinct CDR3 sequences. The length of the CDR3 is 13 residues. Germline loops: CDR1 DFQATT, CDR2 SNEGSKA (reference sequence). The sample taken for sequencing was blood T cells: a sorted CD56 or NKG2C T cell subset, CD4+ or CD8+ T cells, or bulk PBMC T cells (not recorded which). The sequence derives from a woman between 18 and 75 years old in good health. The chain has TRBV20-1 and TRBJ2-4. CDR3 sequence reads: CSAQTAIENIQYF.